The clone carrying this T cell receptor (beta chain) was counted a few times. Antigen unknown. Germline CDR1 SGHTA, CDR2 FQGNSA. V gave up 5 bases and J gave up 7 bases; unmatched junction bases: 15. CDR3 length: 16 residues. This specimen belongs to a study of post-analysis software for immune sequencing data. Study observations and caveats: Patients used about 5 TRBV segments, including TRBV5-6, TRBV5-1 and TRBV20-1, more often than controls. Under F measure analysis, samples from one preparation batch co-clustered strongly. Patients with multiple sclerosis recorded significantly lower normalized Chao1 diversity than controls, the study found.

TCR beta cDNA libraries had unique molecular identifiers. T cells numbering roughly 0.95 to 10 million gave rise to 450,000 to 550,000 cDNA molecules. TCRdb called the PCR reads again in MiXCR, with one record for every CDR3 protein. In the table there are roughly 730,000 distinct CDR3 sequences, around 27% of which are singletons. Specimen: blood. This clonotype originated in a girl aged 10 to 17 with multiple sclerosis. The chain uses TRBV7-2 and TRBJ2-3; the match to TRBD1 covers 7 bases. This CDR3 is CASSPGGAGGSHTQYF. In DNA form, the CDR3 reads TGTGCCAGCAGCCCCGGAGGTGCAGGGGGATCGCATACGCAGTATTTT.